This T cell receptor (beta chain) came from a study of neoadjuvant nivolumab and ipilimumab in lung cancer. Study-wide findings and caveats: Only two of four nivolumab-treated tumors gained richness and clonality by surgery. Pathologic regression was not significantly tied to TCR clonality.

This clone was recorded a few times. The antigen is unknown. The CDR3 is 15 amino acids. The germline CDR1 and CDR2 sequences are GTSNPN and SVGIG (reference sequence). Trimming pared 0 bases from V and 4 bases from J, leaving 10 bases between. Clones were read by immunoSEQ multiplex PCR, and TCRdb kept only the in-frame ones, dropping some. The sample lists approximately 7,200 clones; more than 80% were seen once. The chain carries TRBV30 and TRBJ1-6; tentatively, D is TRBD1 (5 bases). Sample: tumor tissue, taken after neoadjuvant nivolumab, alone or with ipilimumab, at or shortly before surgery. This clonotype was sampled from an adult with non-small cell lung cancer. The chain's CDR3 is CAWSVSRQYNSPLHF. The DNA for the CDR3 is TGTGCCTGGAGTGTATCCCGACAGTATAATTCACCCCTCCACTTT.